The next 24 T cell receptor beta chains were all read from a single sample in a study of cytomegalovirus exposure and HLA in healthy donors. Amplification used 60 Vbeta primers and 13 Jbeta primers. Produced via immunoSEQ multiplex PCR; TCRdb's table is partial and in-frame only. The sample lists a few hundred thousand clones; nearly 95% were seen once. The specimen sequenced was PBMCs. These receptors originate from a girl between 2 and 10 years old in good health and CMV-seronegative.

J is TRBJ1-1 and V is TRBV11-3; no definite D call. Trimming shortened V by 1 base and J by 1 base, and 4 bases separated the two germline ends. Germline V gene data show CDR1 as SGHNT and CDR2 as YENEEA. CDR3 size: 13 residues. For the CDR3, the DNA is TGTGCCAGCAGCTTAGGGCCGAACACTGAAGCTTTCTTT. The encoded protein is CASSLGPNTEAFF.

This clone has only a few counts. This sequence joins TRBV5-4 and TRBJ1-4, with 7 nucleotides matching TRBD1. V gave up 4 bases and J gave up 0 bases; unmatched junction bases: 6. From germline, CDR1 is SGHNT and CDR2 YYREEE (reference sequence). The CDR3 runs to 16 residues. The CDR3 bases are TGTGCCAGCAGCCTCGGGACAGCTACAACTAATGAAAAACTGTTTTTT. Its protein is CASSLGTATTNEKLFF. The full variable domain, with the rest looked up from reference TRBV5-4 and TRBJ1-4, is ETGVTQSPTHLIKTRGQQVTLRCSSQSGHNTVSWYQQALGQGPQFIFQYYREEENGRGNFPPRFSGLQFPNYSSELNVNALELDDSALYLCASSLGTATTNEKLFFGSGTQLSVL.

This chain joins TRBV7-2 and TRBJ2-1, with 14 bases matching TRBD2. Losses at the gene ends were 1 base for V and 0 bases for J; bases not matched to a gene: 5. Per the germline V gene, CDR1 is SGHTA and CDR2 is FQGNSA. This CDR3 has 19 residues. The CDR3 loop is CASSLVGTSGGFSYNEQFF. The CDR3 DNA is TGTGCCAGCAGCTTAGTCGGGACTAGCGGGGGATTCTCCTACAATGAGCAGTTCTTC.

The V gene is TRBV6-5, the J gene TRBJ2-1, with D perhaps matching TRBD2 (5 bases). Germline CDR1 MNHEY, CDR2 SVGAGI. This CDR3 has 13 amino acids. V lost 2 bases and J lost 8, with 10 bases in between. The CDR3 loop reads CASSYVGIDEQFF. DNA of the CDR3: TGTGCCAGCAGTTACGTCGGGATCGATGAGCAGTTCTTC.

J is TRBJ1-1 and V is TRBV6-1, with 7 nucleotides matching TRBD1. The V gene's germline CDR1 is MNHNS and CDR2 SASEGT. V trimming: 6 bases; J trimming: 5 bases; junction bases outside the gene matches: 6. There are 13 residues in the CDR3. The CDR3 sequence: CASRRQGNTEAFF. CDR3 bases: TGTGCCAGCAGGAGACAGGGTAATACTGAAGCTTTCTTT.

This chain links TRBV6-1 with TRBJ2-1, with 15 bases identical to TRBD2. V lost 3 bases to trimming and J lost 3 bases; unmatched junction nucleotides: 6. The V gene's germline CDR1 is MNHNS and CDR2 SASEGT. There are 18 residues in the CDR3. In DNA, the CDR3 is TGTGCCAGCAGTGATAGGACTAGCGGGGGGGCCTTCTACAATGAGCAGTTCTTC. The encoded protein is CASSDRTSGGAFYNEQFF.

The chain recombines TRBV7-9 with TRBJ1-1; D unresolved. The CDR3 contains 12 residues. Germline CDR1 and CDR2: SEHNR and FQNEAQ (reference sequence). Trimming removed 5 bases at V and 5 bases at J, with 9 bases between. The CDR3: CASSPTGTEAFF. The CDR3, as DNA: TGTGCCAGCAGCCCGACCGGGACTGAAGCTTTCTTT.

The V gene is TRBV15, the J gene TRBJ2-3, with TRBD1 matching over 7 bases. With V trimmed by 5 bases and J by 2 bases, 4 bases remained unmatched. Germline V gene sequence: CDR1 LNHNV, CDR2 YYDKDF (reference sequence). The CDR3 covers 14 residues. The CDR3 DNA sequence: TGTGCCACCAGCGAAGGGGGCACCACAGATACGCAGTATTTT. Its translation is CATSEGGTTDTQYF.

The V and J genes are TRBV15 and TRBJ2-5; no reliable D call. Per the germline V gene, CDR1 is LNHNV and CDR2 is YYDKDF (reference sequence). The CDR3 runs to 15 residues. Between the trimmed V and J ends, which lost 0 bases and 4 bases, there was a span of 12 bases. Written as DNA, the CDR3 is TGTGCCACCAGCAGAGATCCAAAGGAGAGAGAGACCCAGTACTTC. Encoded protein: CATSRDPKERETQYF.

The CDR3 DNA sequence: TGTGCCAGCAGCTCCAAAGCGGGAGAGTTCACAGATACGCAGTATTTT. Protein: CASSSKAGEFTDTQYF. The chain combines TRBV7-9 with TRBJ2-3; 8 bases fit TRBD2. The trim removed 4 bases at V and 2 bases at J, leaving 8 bases unmatched. This CDR3 is built from 16 residues. Germline V lookup: CDR1 SEHNR, CDR2 FQNEAQ (reference sequence).

This chain joins TRBV7-8 and TRBJ2-3; tentative D call: TRBD1 (11 bases). Germline V gives CDR1 SGHVS, CDR2 FQNEAQ. The CDR3 totals 21 residues. The V end was cut by 0 bases, the J end by 3 bases, with 28 bases between. The CDR3 DNA reads TGTGCCAGCAGCTTAGCCAGGACAGGGGGCGCTTTTAGCGGGGGGACAGATACGCAGTATTTT. This gives the protein CASSLARTGGAFSGGTDTQYF.

V is TRBV4-2 and J is TRBJ2-3; D not certain. This CDR3 has 11 residues. The V end lost 9 bases, the J end lost 4 bases, and 8 bases lay between the germline ends. Germline-derived CDR1 and CDR2 are LGHNA and YNFKEQ. As DNA, the CDR3 is TGTGCCAGTTCAGGCGCAGATACGCAGTATTTT. It codes for CASSGADTQYF.

The rearrangement joins TRBV5-1 to TRBJ1-4; possibly TRBD1 for D (5 bases). CDR3 size: 15 residues. V was pared by 4 bases and J by 5 bases, with 15 bases between. Germline CDR1 reads SGHRS; CDR2 reads YFSETQ. CDR3 in DNA: TGCGCCAGCAGCGCTGCAGGGACTTTAAATGAAAAACTGTTTTTT. Protein: CASSAAGTLNEKLFF.

The V call is TRBV18, the J call TRBJ1-1; D gene ambiguous. The germline CDR1 and CDR2 sequences are KGHSH and LQKENI. The CDR3 has 13 amino acids. The ends were cut back, 2 bases at V and 6 bases at J, with 10 bases in the middle. The DNA of the CDR3 is TGTGCCAGCTCACCAGTCGTAGTCTCTGAAGCTTTCTTT. Amino acid sequence: CASSPVVVSEAFF.

The CDR3 DNA is TGTGCCTGGAAAAAACCTCCGGGACAGGGAGGCAATGAGCAGTTCTTC. Translation gives CAWKKPPGQGGNEQFF. This sequence joins TRBV30 and TRBJ2-1; 9 nucleotides match TRBD1. V shed 4 bases and J 6 bases; nucleotides not matched to a gene: 13. The CDR3 extends over 16 amino acids. Per germline, CDR1 GTSNPN and CDR2 SVGIG (reference sequence).

In this sample, this clone turned up a few times. The chain carries TRBV9 and TRBJ1-2; possibly TRBD1 for D (6 bases). Trimming took 0 bases from V and 0 from J, leaving 9 bases between them. The CDR3 consists of 15 residues. Germline V gene data show CDR1 as SGDLS and CDR2 as YYNGEE. CDR3 sequence (DNA): TGTGCCAGCAGCGTAGGAGGGGGAGCTAACTATGGCTACACCTTC. It is translated as CASSVGGGANYGYTF.

CDR3 DNA: TGTGCCAGCAGCAAAGGGGCGGGGGGGACCCAGTACTTC. Amino acid sequence: CASSKGAGGTQYF. The chain joins TRBV11-3 to TRBJ2-5; 8 nucleotides align to TRBD2. The CDR3 runs to 13 residues. Germline assignment: CDR1 SGHNT and CDR2 YENEEA. V shed 5 bases, J shed 7 bases, and the junction held 6 bases outside the gene matches.

V usage is TRBV28 and J usage is TRBJ2-5; TRBD2 is a possible D gene (5 bases). V was trimmed by 6 bases and J by 4 bases, leaving 18 bases between them. CDR1 is MDHEN and CDR2 is SYDVKM in the germline V gene. The CDR3 spans 15 residues. The CDR3 is CASSHGGFPSETQYF. The CDR3 nucleotides are TGTGCCAGCAGCCACGGAGGTTTCCCTTCAGAGACCCAGTACTTC.

The chain combines TRBV19 with TRBJ1-5, with D possibly TRBD1 on 6 matching bases. Germline CDR1 LNHDA, CDR2 SQIVND (reference sequence). V was cut by 7 bases and J by 3 bases, with 13 bases left in between. The CDR3 is 14 residues long. The CDR3 nucleotides read TGTGCCAGTACCATCGGACAGTCCAATCAGCCCCAGCATTTT. Translated: CASTIGQSNQPQHF.

The chain carries TRBV11-2 and TRBJ1-1; maybe TRBD1 (5 bases). The ends were cut back, 4 bases at V and 4 bases at J, with 13 bases in the middle. Looked up from germline, CDR1 is SGHAT and CDR2 is FQNNGV. The CDR3 spans 14 residues. The CDR3 region is CASSSRAGGTEAFF. CDR3 in DNA: TGTGCCAGCAGCTCGAGGGCCGGGGGCACTGAAGCTTTCTTT. The variable domain in full, completed from reference TRBV11-2 and TRBJ1-1, reads EAGVAQSPRYKIIEKRQSVAFWCNPISGHATLYWYQQILGQGPKLLIQFQNNGVVDDSQLPKDRFSAERLKGVDSTLKIQPAKLEDSAVYLCASSSRAGGTEAFFGQGTRLTVV.

In its sample, this clone was seen once. The rearrangement uses TRBV7-3 and TRBJ2-1; tentative D call: TRBD2 (5 bases). The CDR3 loop spans 13 amino acids. V lost 5 bases and J 8 bases, leaving 13 bases between the germline ends. Germline values: CDR1 SGHTA, CDR2 FQGTGA. The CDR3 reads CASSQTSSHEQFF. The CDR3 DNA follows: TGTGCCAGCAGCCAAACTAGTTCCCATGAGCAGTTCTTC.

The J gene is TRBJ2-1, the V gene TRBV6-5; D is ambiguous. CDR1 and CDR2 from the germline V gene are MNHEY and SVGAGI. V was pared by 6 bases and J by 15 bases, with 15 bases between. The CDR3 length is 11 residues. The CDR3 DNA follows: TGTGCCAGCAGCTGGGCGAGAATACTGTTCTTC. Translating gives CASSWARILFF.

The CDR3 DNA follows: TGTGCCAGCAGTTACTCTACGGGACAATCCTACGAGCAGTACTTC. It codes for CASSYSTGQSYEQYF. This chain connects TRBV6-5 to TRBJ2-7; tentatively, D is TRBD1 (6 bases). CDR1 and CDR2 (germline): MNHEY, SVGAGI. The CDR3 is 15 residues long. Trimming took 0 bases from V and 1 from J, leaving 10 bases between them.

Regarding this clone: One junction end does not reproduce the germline sequence, and a read error may be involved. The rearrangement joins TRBV16 to TRBJ2-6; TRBD1 is a possible D gene (5 bases). This CDR3 contains 17 residues. Germline V gene lookup returns CDR1 KGHSY and CDR2 FQNENV. The CDR3 protein is CASSPWTESSGANVPTF. The CDR3 DNA reads as TGTGCCAGCAGCCCCTGGACCGAAAGCTCTGGGGCCAACGTCCCGACTTTC.